This T cell receptor beta chain was sequenced for a study of blood T cell repertoires in COVID-19. Study-wide context: Samples representing acute and convalescent COVID-19 were sourced from the United States, Italy and Spain. The cDNA or gDNA used as material had been derived from T cells, B-cell-depleted T cells, or PBMCs.

J gave up 8 bases and V 0 bases, and 10 bases lay outside the gene matches. CDR1 is SGHRS and CDR2 is YFSETQ in the germline V gene. This CDR3 has 15 amino acids. Per the authors' pipeline: Reference gene primer amplification in the assay estimated nucleated cell counts. Repertoires were generated with immunoSEQ multiplex PCR, while TCRdb's copy carries only in-frame clones and drops some. From that table come the V and J calls and clone size; the DNA was used to work out D and trimming. This sample has about 410,000 clones, with around 92% found just once. Which cohort a participant joined came from the clinical history participants gave.

This TCR was sampled from a woman in her 30s who had recovered from COVID-19. This chain connects TRBV5-1 to TRBJ1-2; TRBD1 matches at 7 bases. The sequenced material came from PBMCs or T cells enriched from blood (not recorded which). CDR3 amino acids: CASSLEGQYAGGYTF. Here the CDR3 DNA reads TGCGCCAGCAGCTTGGAGGGACAGTACGCGGGAGGCTACACCTTC. Full variable domain (remainder filled in from reference TRBV5-1 and TRBJ1-2): KAGVTQTPRYLIKTRGQQVTLSCSPISGHRSVSWYQQTPGQGLQFLFEYFSETQRNKGNFPGRFSGRQFSNSRSEMNVSTLELGDSALYLCASSLEGQYAGGYTFGSGTRLTVV.